A selection of T cell receptor beta chains follows, all from one sample in a study of blood T cells in healthy people across ages. Each CDR3 protein is one row after TCRdb ran MiXCR on the 5' RACE reads. The sample consists of roughly 2 million distinct CDR3 sequences, around half of them appearing once. Sequenced material: blood. The receptor source for this set is a woman aged 40 to 49 in good health. CDR3s leave out the opening cysteine and the closing phenylalanine or tryptophan. Fields, in order: V gene, CDR3 protein.

TRBV4-2 ASSQDWETGSRYEQY
TRBV6-2/TRBV6-3 ASSYFRTGGICEQY
TRBV7-2 ASSSTGTDFNQPQH
TRBV4-2 ASSQDGTSGAYNEQF
TRBV28 ASSLGVRRGRLY
TRBV24-1 ATSVERFSEQY
TRBV28 ASSLLRGSGETQY
TRBV4-2 ASQTAYNEQF
TRBV12-3/TRBV12-4 ASSLNGEGSPLH
TRBV7-6 ASSLGADQDTQY
TRBV20-1 SARGPTGAGETQY
TRBV5-1 ASSLSGLRLQETQY
TRBV27 ASNQGARPRGDEQF
TRBV6-1 ASSESLGGGAANEQF
TRBV4-1 ASSAGYGGAYEQY
TRBV4-2 ASSQRPLAGGDSGANVLT
TRBV4-1 ASSQVRGTGVYEQY
TRBV7-2 ASSLDPSKNQPQH
TRBV27 ASSLSGVPQETQY
TRBV6-6 ASSYGEGGIQY
TRBV10-3 AISDSRGSYGYT
TRBV20-1 SAKPGQGTNEQF
TRBV7-9 ASSTRTGYGYT
TRBV7-6 ASSAPGQPNEQF
TRBV29-1 SVEVTGPGNEQF
TRBV20-1 SAPKGGRQYEQY
TRBV27 ASSLWQGDSPLH
TRBV7-2 ASSLVTGNEKLF
TRBV25-1 ASSSPHLGEKLF
TRBV28 ASSFQGAGNEQF
TRBV7-9 ASSLSADGYYGYT
TRBV6-2/TRBV6-3 ASSIGQGASSNQPQH
TRBV28 ASRETGYNEKLF
TRBV12-3/TRBV12-4 ASSPTDLFSGYT
TRBV7-6 ASSLAGQGIEQF
TRBV20-1 SARKGGPHDAQY
TRBV6-2/TRBV6-3 ASSDGLASYNEQF
TRBV5-1 ASSRGTATDTQY
TRBV6-2/TRBV6-3 ASSYSGSGYEEQY
TRBV29-1 SVTIGGRTAWRGYT
TRBV5-6 ASSLGGQFYEQY
TRBV6-1 ASSERSSLGEQF
TRBV6-5 ASSGWTGGSYEQY
TRBV20-1 SAGGGPHYNEQF
TRBV4-2 ASSPGADSSPLH
TRBV7-2 VTAGGPQGEQY
TRBV25-1 ASSEWQGMRNIQY
TRBV20-1 SAERDRGPDTQY
TRBV20-1 SARVGDYGYT
TRBV3-1 ASSRGGGGKQTYEQY
TRBV7-9 SSSFPYNEQY
TRBV29-1 SVEKGGSSYNEQF
TRBV6-2/TRBV6-3 ATHLAGTLYNEQF
TRBV7-2 ASSLVGGPEKTQY
TRBV29-1 SVEELNEQF